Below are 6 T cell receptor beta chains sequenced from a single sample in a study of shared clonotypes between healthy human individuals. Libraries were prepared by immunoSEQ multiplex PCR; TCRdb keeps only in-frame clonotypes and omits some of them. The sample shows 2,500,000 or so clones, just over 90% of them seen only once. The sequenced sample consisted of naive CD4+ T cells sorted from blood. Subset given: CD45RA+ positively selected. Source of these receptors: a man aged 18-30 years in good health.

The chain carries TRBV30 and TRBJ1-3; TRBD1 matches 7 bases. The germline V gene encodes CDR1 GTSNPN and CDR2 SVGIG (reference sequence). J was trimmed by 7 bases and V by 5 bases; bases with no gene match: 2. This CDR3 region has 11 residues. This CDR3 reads CAWGRGNTIYF. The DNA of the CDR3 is TGTGCCTGGGGCAGGGGGAACACCATATATTTT.

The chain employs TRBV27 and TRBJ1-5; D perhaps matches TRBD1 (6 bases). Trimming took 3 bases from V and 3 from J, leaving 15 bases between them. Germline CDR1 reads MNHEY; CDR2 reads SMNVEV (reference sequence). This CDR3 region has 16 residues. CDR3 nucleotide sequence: TGTGCCAGCAGTTTTAGGCGGGACACCCACAATCAGCCCCAGCATTTT. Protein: CASSFRRDTHNQPQHF.

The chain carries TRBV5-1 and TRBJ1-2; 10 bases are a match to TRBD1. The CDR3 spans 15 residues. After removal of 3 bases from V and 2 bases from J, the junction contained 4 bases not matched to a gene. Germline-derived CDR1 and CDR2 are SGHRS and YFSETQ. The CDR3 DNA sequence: TGCGCCAGCAGCTGGGGACAGGGGAAAAACTATGGCTACACCTTC. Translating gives CASSWGQGKNYGYTF. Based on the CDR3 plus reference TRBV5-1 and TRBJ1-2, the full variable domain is KAGVTQTPRYLIKTRGQQVTLSCSPISGHRSVSWYQQTPGQGLQFLFEYFSETQRNKGNFPGRFSGRQFSNSRSEMNVSTLELGDSALYLCASSWGQGKNYGYTFGSGTRLTVV.

CDR3 protein: CASSPNRDRGSYTDTQYF. For the CDR3, the DNA is TGTGCCAGCTCACCAAACCGGGACAGGGGGAGCTACACAGATACGCAGTATTTT. The chain combines TRBV18 with TRBJ2-3, with 11 bases lining up with TRBD1. This CDR3 contains 18 residues. Germline V gene data show CDR1 as KGHSH and CDR2 as LQKENI. V shed 2 bases, J shed 2 bases, and the junction held 9 bases outside the gene matches.

The CDR3 DNA reads TGTGCCAGCAGCCAAGGGGAAAGGGGAGGGCAGTACTTC. It codes for CASSQGERGGQYF. The chain couples TRBV14 to TRBJ2-7; TRBD2 is a possible D gene (6 bases). This CDR3 contains 13 residues. The V and J ends lost 1 base and 9 bases respectively, with 13 bases between them. Germline CDR1 and CDR2: SGHDN and FVKESK.

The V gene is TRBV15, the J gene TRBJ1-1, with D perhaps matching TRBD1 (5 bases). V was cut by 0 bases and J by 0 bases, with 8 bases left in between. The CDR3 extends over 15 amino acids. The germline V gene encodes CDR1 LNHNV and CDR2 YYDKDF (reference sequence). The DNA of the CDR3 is TGTGCCACCAGCAGAGAGGGACTTATGAACACTGAAGCTTTCTTT. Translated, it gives CATSREGLMNTEAFF.